The rows below give T cell receptor beta chains drawn from one sample of a study of blood T cells in healthy people across ages. One entry per CDR3 protein results from TCRdb running MiXCR on the 5' RACE reads. This table holds around 1,900,000 distinct CDR3 sequences, about two fifths found once. Sequencing input: blood. The receptors stem from a human donor in good health. Both conserved end residues are trimmed from each CDR3.

TRBV20-1	SATLTGTSGIHEQY
TRBV28	ASSSRSGQGGNSYEQY
TRBV12-3/TRBV12-4	ASRRTGGEVNNEQF
TRBV7-2	ASSWEPGQGADTQY
TRBV7-3	ASSLNSGSSTDTQY
TRBV7-2	ASSLSPTSGVSSYEQY
TRBV7-8	ASSLARGAGNIQY
TRBV20-1	SAIHTGTGSYEQY
TRBV15	ATSRDRNQETQY
TRBV9	ASSIPGESGANVLT
TRBV6-5	ASSRGTSEQY
TRBV7-3	ASSLMGSFQETQY
TRBV12-3/TRBV12-4	ASSLGEGGEQF
TRBV27	ASSLLASYEQY
TRBV4-3	ASSQGTPGYTEAF
TRBV12-3/TRBV12-4	ASSLNGAVYGYT
TRBV27	TSSSPGTGVGEQY
TRBV5-1	ASSFDYRETQY
TRBV7-9	ASSITGFQQF
TRBV4-1	ASSPGLLYEQY
TRBV10-3	AISSPTSTETQY
TRBV4-3	ASSPDGPNYGYT
TRBV29-1	SVEAQSGQPQH
TRBV7-9	ASSPSDRSNQPQH
TRBV7-9	ASSLGALRETQY
TRBV29-1	GVEGPLAADTQY
TRBV7-2	ASSLGYNNEQF
TRBV12-3/TRBV12-4	ASSRPTVIPDTQY
TRBV20-1	SARDLRFYNEQF
TRBV5-6	ASSYRTGGRSEQY
TRBV4-2	ASSQDVYEQF
TRBV7-9	ASSLVTGRIEQF
TRBV9	ASSARLAGVHTDTQY
TRBV5-1	ASSSRTGGYSGANVLT
TRBV9	AIRKITSTDTQY
TRBV7-3	ASSAGLAVNNEQF
TRBV29-1	SVSGGSETQY
TRBV29-1	SVEVGGVLRARAEAF
TRBV27	ASSLTNPRTDRSSYEQY
TRBV20-1	SASSGGETQY
TRBV24-1	ATSDLGTGGSLNEQF
TRBV29-1	SDEADYGYT
TRBV5-1	ASSLVVVNTGELF
TRBV7-9	ASSRDTIDTQY
TRBV10-3	AISEVPGSGETQY
TRBV6-2/TRBV6-3	ASSYFGEETQY
TRBV18	ASSPLGQGESGYT
TRBV9	ASSVSGSNYGYT
TRBV29-1	SVDLQELESYGYT
TRBV7-8	ASSRRMGDHNEQF
TRBV12-3/TRBV12-4	ASSWDASNYGYT
TRBV4-3	ASSQDPRGRDTQY
TRBV20-1	SARDFSGAYGYT
TRBV9	ASSVGHKGAGANVLT